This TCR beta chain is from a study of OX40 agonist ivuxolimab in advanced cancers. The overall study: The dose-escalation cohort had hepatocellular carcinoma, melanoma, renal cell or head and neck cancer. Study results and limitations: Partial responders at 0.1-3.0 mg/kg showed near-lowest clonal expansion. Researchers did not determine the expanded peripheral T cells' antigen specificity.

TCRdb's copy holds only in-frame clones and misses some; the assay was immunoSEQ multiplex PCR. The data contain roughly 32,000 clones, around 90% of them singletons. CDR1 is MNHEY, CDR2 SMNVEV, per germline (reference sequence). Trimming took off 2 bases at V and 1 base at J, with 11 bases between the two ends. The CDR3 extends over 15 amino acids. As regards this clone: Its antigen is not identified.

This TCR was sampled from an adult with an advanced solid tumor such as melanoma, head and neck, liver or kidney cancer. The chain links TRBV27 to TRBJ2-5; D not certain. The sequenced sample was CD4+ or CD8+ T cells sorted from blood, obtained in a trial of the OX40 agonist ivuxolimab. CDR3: CASSLRAASQETQYF. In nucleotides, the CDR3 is TGTGCCAGCAGTTTAAGGGCGGCAAGCCAAGAGACCCAGTACTTC.